The clone carrying this T cell receptor (beta chain) was found a few times. This entry belongs to a study of blood T cell repertoires in COVID-19. CDR1 and CDR2 from the germline V gene are ENHRY and SYGVKD. CDR3 length: 18 amino acids. Between the trimmed V and J ends, which lost 0 bases and 1 base, there was a span of 16 bases. Sequencing used immunoSEQ multiplex PCR; TCRdb keeps in-frame clones, though not all of them. The sample includes under 300,000 clones, roughly 87% of them seen just once. The sample comprised peripheral blood. This TCR was recovered from a man in his 60s who had recovered from COVID-19. The V gene is TRBV10-3, the J gene TRBJ1-5, with a possible D match to TRBD1 (6 bases). CDR3 nucleotides: TGTGCCATCAGTGAGTCGAAACGGACAGCCACCAGCAATCAGCCCCAGCATTTT. Protein sequence: CAISESKRTATSNQPQHF.